The 26 T cell receptor beta chains below all came from one sample that was sequenced in a study of control samples from healthy donors and cancer patients (dated by TCRdb to 2018 to 2021). The protocol used for the library was the immunoSEQ multiplex PCR assay. TCRdb took this table from immuneACCESS and kept in-frame rearrangements with V and J called. Such tables lack part of the clones; where checked against another copy, unresolved V genes explain under half of the gap, and the rest is unexplained. The sample contains around 85,000 clones, approximately 88% of them found a single time. The top ten hold roughly 7.6% of the sample. The sample consisted of blood. The receptors here all came from a woman aged 60-70 years in good health.

The rearrangement uses TRBV20-1 and TRBJ1-4; the D is unclear. The length of the CDR3 is 14 residues. V was pared by 3 bases and J by 0 bases, with 8 bases between. Germline V CDR1 and CDR2: DFQATT, SNEGSKA (reference sequence). CDR3 residues: CSASFGATNEKLFF. CDR3 coding DNA: TGCAGTGCTAGTTTCGGGGCAACTAATGAAAAACTGTTTTTT.

V usage is TRBV7-2 and J usage is TRBJ2-1, with 7 bases aligning to TRBD2. Germline loops: CDR1 SGHTA, CDR2 FQGNSA. The trim removed 1 base at V and 4 bases at J, leaving 4 bases unmatched. This CDR3 region has 15 residues. The CDR3 spells CASSLDWGGYNEQFF. The DNA for the CDR3 is TGTGCCAGCAGCTTAGACTGGGGGGGGTACAATGAGCAGTTCTTC.

The V call is TRBV19, the J call TRBJ1-5, with 10 positions matching TRBD1. CDR1 and CDR2 (germline): LNHDA, SQIVND (reference sequence). With 6 bases clipped from V and 6 bases from J, the junction kept 2 bases outside the gene matches. The length of the CDR3 is 13 residues. The CDR3 loop is CASRDRGTQPQHF. CDR3 bases: TGTGCCAGTAGGGACAGGGGGACTCAGCCCCAGCATTTT.

CDR3 coding DNA: TGTGCCAGCAGTCTAAGGGGGACAGGGAATGAAAAACTGTTTTTT. Protein sequence: CASSLRGTGNEKLFF. V and J are TRBV6-5 and TRBJ1-4, with 9 bases aligning to TRBD1. Germline lookup yields CDR1 MNHEY and CDR2 SVGAGI. The CDR3 length is 15 residues. Unmatched junction bases numbered 6, after V lost 5 bases and J lost 5 bases.

V gene TRBV21-1 combines with J gene TRBJ2-7. TRBV21-1 is described as a pseudogene. The CDR3 runs to 15 residues. The CDR3 DNA reads TGTGCCAGCAGCAAAGAGTCGGTGGGGTCCTACGAGCAGTACTTC. It translates to CASSKESVGSYEQYF.

This chain connects TRBV28 to TRBJ1-5; tentatively, D is TRBD1 (6 bases). The CDR3 sequence is 15 residues long. CDR1 is MDHEN and CDR2 is SYDVKM in the germline V gene. Trimming cost V 5 bases and J 2 bases, with 13 bases left between them. The CDR3 coding sequence is TGTGCCAGCAGTCCAATCAGGGGCGGCAATCAGCCCCAGCATTTT. This gives the protein CASSPIRGGNQPQHF.

The genes are TRBV7-8 and TRBJ1-6; 10 bases are a match to TRBD1. Germline trimming cut 7 bases from V and 10 bases from J; bases unmatched to any gene: 4. Germline V lookup: CDR1 SGHVS, CDR2 FQNEAQ. The CDR3 length is 13 residues. The CDR3 DNA follows: TGTGCCAGCACCGGACAGGGGGACTCACCCCTCCACTTT. This encodes CASTGQGDSPLHF.

The V call is TRBV5-4, the J call TRBJ2-7, with 10 bases identical to TRBD2. The CDR3 covers 16 residues. From germline, CDR1 is SGHNT and CDR2 YYREEE (reference sequence). J was trimmed by 2 bases and V by 4 bases; bases with no gene match: 9. In DNA form, the CDR3 reads TGTGCCAGCAGCCAGCGGTTTACTAGCGGGGCCTACGAGCAGTACTTC. It specifies CASSQRFTSGAYEQYF.

Ten or more counts support this clone. This chain joins TRBV6-6 and TRBJ2-7; no clear D. CDR1 is MNHNY, CDR2 SVGAGI, per germline (reference sequence). The CDR3 is 12 amino acids. The V and J ends lost 7 bases and 6 bases respectively, with 13 bases between them. DNA of the CDR3: TGTGCCAGCAACGGGCCGGCCAGCGAGCAGTACTTC. This encodes CASNGPASEQYF.

The chain links TRBV7-9 to TRBJ1-2, with D possibly being TRBD1 (5 bases). Germline V CDR1 and CDR2: SEHNR, FQNEAQ (reference sequence). Trimming took off 3 bases at V and 7 bases at J, with 9 bases between the two ends. This CDR3 comprises 12 residues. In DNA, the CDR3 is TGTGCCAGCAGCTTGCAGGGAGGTGGCTACACCTTC. Its translation is CASSLQGGGYTF.

This clone appeared once. The chain combines TRBV11-2 with TRBJ2-7; possibly TRBD1 or TRBD2 for D (5 bases each). The germline CDR1 and CDR2 sequences are SGHAT and FQNNGV. The CDR3 loop spans 17 amino acids. V gave up 4 bases and J gave up 4 bases, with 23 bases separating them. This CDR3 is CASSSIWGSAGVYEQYF. Written as DNA, the CDR3 is TGTGCCAGCAGCTCGATATGGGGGTCTGCAGGAGTATACGAGCAGTACTTC.

The J gene is TRBJ1-2, the V gene TRBV10-3; no clear D gene. CDR3 length: 12 residues. Trimming cost V 3 bases and J 5 bases, with 7 bases left between them. Per the germline V gene, CDR1 is ENHRY and CDR2 is SYGVKD. The CDR3 DNA reads TGTGCCATCAGTGACAGGAGTTATGGCTACACCTTC. Amino acid sequence: CAISDRSYGYTF.

The chain recombines TRBV5-1 with TRBJ2-5; D is ambiguous. Germline CDR1 SGHRS, CDR2 YFSETQ. The ends were cut back, 1 base at V and 4 bases at J, with 8 bases in the middle. This CDR3 is built from 13 residues. The CDR3 spells CASSLSSGETQYF. The DNA for the CDR3 is TGCGCCAGCAGCTTGTCGTCGGGAGAGACCCAGTACTTC.

This chain links TRBV5-5 with TRBJ1-6; the D is unclear. The germline V gene has CDR1 SGHKS and CDR2 YYEKEE (reference sequence). The CDR3 length is 12 residues. V dropped 4 bases and J dropped 6 bases, with 5 bases sitting between them. The chain's CDR3 is CASSPFNSPLHF. DNA of the CDR3: TGTGCCAGCAGCCCGTTTAATTCACCCCTCCACTTT.

The J gene is TRBJ1-5, the V gene TRBV28; D call uncertain. The germline gives CDR1 MDHEN, CDR2 SYDVKM. V was clipped by 3 bases and J by 4 bases, with 10 bases between them. This CDR3 region has 14 residues. The CDR3 loop is CASSFGRANQPQHF. CDR3 coding DNA: TGTGCCAGCAGTTTCGGTAGGGCAAATCAGCCCCAGCATTTT. The whole variable domain, remainder taken from reference TRBV28 and TRBJ1-5, is DVKVTQSSRYLVKRTGEKVFLECVQDMDHENMFWYRQDPGLGLRLIYFSYDVKMKEKGDIPEGYSVSREKKERFSLILESASTNQTSMYLCASSFGRANQPQHFGDGTRLSIL.

The J gene is TRBJ1-5, the V gene TRBV27, with D unclear. Trimming stripped 3 bases from V and 3 bases from J, with 12 bases between. Per the germline V gene, CDR1 is MNHEY and CDR2 is SMNVEV (reference sequence). CDR3 length: 15 amino acids. The CDR3 coding sequence is TGTGCCAGCAGTTTGGGAGGAGGGTACAATCAGCCCCAGCATTTT. This encodes CASSLGGGYNQPQHF.

This chain links TRBV5-4 with TRBJ2-7; TRBD2 matches at 8 bases. V gave up 3 bases and J gave up 5 bases; unmatched junction bases: 4. CDR3 length: 13 residues. The germline V gene has CDR1 SGHNT and CDR2 YYREEE (reference sequence). The CDR3 DNA follows: TGTGCCAGCAGCTACGGGAGGGGGAACGAGCAGTACTTC. Translated: CASSYGRGNEQYF.

The V call is TRBV24-1, the J call TRBJ1-4, with 10 bases fitting TRBD1. The ends lost 4 bases at V and 8 bases at J; junction bases unmatched: 6. This CDR3 region has 15 residues. Per the germline V gene, CDR1 is KGHDR and CDR2 is SFDVKD. The CDR3 is CATSDSRTGGEKLFF. CDR3 bases: TGTGCCACCAGTGACTCCCGGACAGGGGGAGAAAAACTGTTTTTT.

The genes are TRBV27 and TRBJ1-2; D is uncertain. Germline assignment: CDR1 MNHEY and CDR2 SMNVEV (reference sequence). V shed 7 bases and J shed 8 bases, with 20 bases lying between them. This CDR3 is 14 amino acids long. The CDR3 reads CASTFLNRPVGYTF. CDR3 DNA sequence: TGTGCCAGCACTTTTCTAAACAGACCGGTGGGCTACACCTTC.

The chain joins TRBV6-5 to TRBJ1-1; no reliable D call. There are 15 residues in the CDR3. The germline gives CDR1 MNHEY, CDR2 SVGAGI. Trimming pared 6 bases from V and 0 bases from J, leaving 14 bases between. The CDR3 sequence: CASSLLVGLNTEAFF. The CDR3, as DNA: TGTGCCAGCAGCTTACTCGTCGGACTGAACACTGAAGCTTTCTTT.

The chain recombines TRBV5-4 with TRBJ1-1; D is possibly TRBD1 (6 bases). CDR1 and CDR2 from the germline V gene are SGHNT and YYREEE (reference sequence). The CDR3 consists of 15 residues. Trimming cost V 0 bases and J 0 bases, with 9 bases left between them. Here the CDR3 DNA reads TGTGCCAGCAGCTTGGAGACAGGCATGAACACTGAAGCTTTCTTT. Translation gives CASSLETGMNTEAFF.

The chain recombines TRBV7-8 with TRBJ2-3; D is perhaps TRBD1 (6 bases). The CDR3 has 16 amino acids. In germline, CDR1 is SGHVS, CDR2 FQNEAQ. The V end lost 9 bases, the J end lost 0 bases, and 19 bases lay between the germline ends. CDR3 nucleotides: TGTGCCAGACCTTTATTCGGGACAAGGAGCACAGATACGCAGTATTTT. This translates into CARPLFGTRSTDTQYF. The full variable domain, in which reference TRBV7-8 and TRBJ2-3 provide the parts outside the CDR3, is GAGVSQSPRYKVAKRGQDVALRCDPISGHVSLFWYQQALGQGPEFLTYFQNEAQLDKSGLPSDRFFAERPEGSVSTLKIQRTQQEDSAVYLCARPLFGTRSTDTQYFGPGTRLTVL.

The chain couples TRBV18 to TRBJ2-7; a possible D gene is TRBD1 (6 bases). CDR3 length: 12 amino acids. CDR1 is KGHSH, CDR2 LQKENI, per germline. Trimming cost V 4 bases and J 2 bases, with 6 bases left between them. The CDR3 DNA is TGTGCCAGCTCACAGGGGGCCTACGAGCAGTACTTC. Translating it yields CASSQGAYEQYF.

CDR3 bases: TGTGCCAGCAGCTTAGATGCTCTAAGCAATGAGCAGTTCTTC. This encodes CASSLDALSNEQFF. The chain combines TRBV7-2 with TRBJ2-1; D unclear. The germline V and J ends were trimmed by 1 base and 6 bases, with 10 bases remaining between them. The germline V gene encodes CDR1 SGHTA and CDR2 FQGNSA. The length of the CDR3 is 14 residues.

The chain links TRBV14 to TRBJ2-3; D is perhaps TRBD2 (6 bases). This CDR3 comprises 16 residues. V was trimmed by 1 base and J by 0 bases, leaving 11 bases between them. Germline V gene lookup returns CDR1 SGHDN and CDR2 FVKESK. CDR3 sequence reads: CASSQARTTSTDTQYF. Written as DNA, the CDR3 is TGTGCCAGCAGCCAAGCCCGGACTACTAGCACAGATACGCAGTATTTT.

The count of this clone is one. The chain recombines TRBV7-9 with TRBJ1-2, with unresolved D. V was pared by 5 bases and J by 5 bases, with 12 bases between. Germline V CDR1 and CDR2: SEHNR, FQNEAQ (reference sequence). The CDR3 contains 13 residues. CDR3: CASSIGGLYGYTF. Here the CDR3 DNA reads TGTGCCAGCAGCATCGGAGGGTTGTATGGCTACACCTTC.